The entry below gives a single TCR beta chain sequence along with its context. Sequencing templates came from extracted RNA that was reverse transcribed into cDNA. The method was immunoSEQ multiplex PCR; TCRdb's version includes in-frame clones alone and lacks a portion of them. The sample records some 170,000 clones, approximately 55% being singletons. This record belongs to a study of CD8+ T cells in alopecia areata. CDR3 length: 16 amino acids. V lost 1 base and J lost 4, with 16 bases in between. In germline, CDR1 is SGHDN, CDR2 FVKESK. Treatment in this sample: oral pan-JAK inhibitor, 5-10 mg twice daily. The study team obtained lesional scalp punch biopsies and peripheral blood from alopecia areata patients.

This chain uses TRBV14 with TRBJ2-5; D may be TRBD2 (7 bases). This sample comprised CD8+ T cells sorted from blood, obtained at week 24, from a patient treated with tofacitinib. The sequence derives from a human donor with alopecia areata. The CDR3 reads CASSQGRGAVGETQYF. The CDR3 nucleotides read TGTGCCAGCAGCCAAGGACGGGGGGCAGTAGGAGAGACCCAGTACTTC.